This T cell receptor (beta chain) is from a study of CD8+CD57+ T cells in acquired aplastic anemia. Those patients picked for sequencing had displayed CD8+CD57+ cell expansion on flow cytometry. V lost 5 bases to trimming and J lost 7 bases; unmatched junction nucleotides: 10. CDR3 length: 15 amino acids. CDR1 is PRHDT and CDR2 is FYEKMQ in the germline V gene (reference sequence). Genomic DNA was employed as the template in profiling TCR beta VDJ and CDR3. From the reads, TCRdb called clonotypes with MiXCR, one entry per CDR3 protein. The sample contains 150,000 or so distinct CDR3 sequences, 52% of which appear only once.

The sequence was obtained from a human donor with aplastic anemia. Sequencing input: sorted CD4+, CD8+, or CD8+CD57+ T cells (not recorded which) from PBMCs. J is TRBJ1-2 and V is TRBV13, with 10 bases aligning to TRBD1. The CDR3 region has the DNA TGTGCCAGCAGCCCGGGACAGGGGTTAGCAGGTGGCTACACCTTC. It is translated as CASSPGQGLAGGYTF.